This T cell receptor beta chain stems from a study of cytomegalovirus exposure and HLA in healthy donors. Study-wide results and limits: Accurate HLA-A and HLA-B prediction from TCR beta sequences was reported for most subjects.

This PCR relied on a set of 60 Vbeta primers and 13 Jbeta primers. Measured with immunoSEQ multiplex PCR; TCRdb has only the in-frame clones, and not every one. In the table there are 160,000 or so clones, over 60% of which are singletons. A remark on this clone: What it binds is unknown.

The CDR3 contains 14 residues. Trimming pared 0 bases from V and 5 bases from J, leaving 11 bases between. The V gene's germline CDR1 is SGHRS and CDR2 YFSETQ. The specimen was PBMCs. The chain has TRBV5-1 and TRBJ2-5, with D possibly TRBD1 on 5 matching bases. This clonotype was obtained from a woman in her thirties or forties in good health and CMV-seronegative. CDR3 residues: CASSLVSQGETQYF. For the CDR3, the DNA is TGCGCCAGCAGCTTGGTGTCCCAGGGTGAGACCCAGTACTTC.